Listed below are T cell receptor beta chains from one sample, sequenced in a study of read filtering for tumor transcriptome and immune sequencing. MiXCR was run by TCRdb on the reads, yielding one entry per CDR3 protein. The table lists some 130,000 distinct CDR3 sequences, 13% of them singletons. The sequenced sample was a population of CD138-negative cells sorted from bone marrow. These receptors were taken from a donor at least 40 years old with multiple myeloma. Each CDR3 is given without its conserved first and last residue. Clone size, where shown, is once, few, many, or a class for clones that have expanded.

clone_size | v_call | cdr3_aa
many | TRBV19 | ASSAPGANVLT
many | TRBV7-6 | ASSLRGYTEAF
many | TRBV10-3 | AISETPTGGLAGNPYNEQF
many | TRBV7-9 | ASSLTPGTEYEQY
many | TRBV18 | ASSRPSGNTIY
many | TRBV24-1 | ATLSFTGELF
many | TRBV5-1 | ASSLTGTGLYNEQF
. | TRBV11-3 | ASSLATASEQY
many | TRBV20-1 | SARDLAGGPREQF
many | TRBV12-3/TRBV12-4 | ASSLLGGGGETQY
many | TRBV5-1 | ASSLAYLRTDTQY
few | TRBV30 | AWQTGRPGELF
many | TRBV10-3 | AISESGQGYEQY
. | TRBV6-5 | ASQLADTGELF
many | TRBV4-3 | ASSQDRGLNQPQH
. | TRBV11-3 | ASSFPSAGATDTQY
few | TRBV5-6 | ASRLVGQGTDTQY
many | TRBV7-9 | ASSAGFNTETQY
many | TRBV29-1 | SVEDGGGGETQY
. | TRBV27 | ASTGGQRSYEQY
. | TRBV20-1 | SARGGSGKNTQY
few | TRBV20-1 | SARGTGVYGQY
. | TRBV19 | ASSEQTSGNIRY
many | TRBV19 | ASSIGGLNYNEQF
many | TRBV12-3/TRBV12-4 | ATAGTGYTEAF
. | TRBV4-1 | ASSRVTSGRDDTQY
. | TRBV9 | ASSVGTAYQESQY
many | TRBV11-3 | ASSYYGGAGNQPQH
once | TRBV12-3/TRBV12-4 | ASSLSSGTRGHS
many | TRBV7-2 | ASSLAPRENEQF
many | TRBV6-2/TRBV6-3 | ASSSQGYNEQF
many | TRBV7-9 | ASSFVGGTDMNTEAF
many | TRBV19 | ASSIRGGYNEQF
many | TRBV4-1 | ASSQAGGSLAGELF
many | TRBV18 | ASSLIDRKEGQY